A single sample is the source of the 15 T cell receptor beta chains below, sequenced in a study of breast tumors, draining lymph nodes, adjacent tissues. Each CDR3 protein is one row after TCRdb ran MiXCR on the multiplex PCR reads. This table has over 250,000 distinct CDR3 sequences, under 35% appearing once. Samples came from axillary lymph nodes draining the breast cancer. Sample: axillary lymph node tissue. These receptors originate from a female donor with breast cancer. Some clones in this sample may be carry-over from other donors' samples.

Comment on this clonotype: A much larger clone differs by one base, so this may be a read error. The CDR3 does not close with the conserved phenylalanine or tryptophan, likely indicating a read error. This chain joins TRBV7-2 and TRBJ2-5, with unresolved D. Germline V gives CDR1 SGHTA, CDR2 FQGNSA. V lost 2 bases to trimming and J lost 0 bases, with 7 bases between them. The CDR3 sequence is 14 residues long. The CDR3 DNA is TGTGCCAGCAGCTTAATCGTGGACCAAGAGACCCAGTACCTC. Residues: CASSLIVDQETQYL.

This clonotype was picked up many times. This chain joins TRBV6-2 or TRBV6-3 and TRBJ2-2, with TRBD1 matching over 10 bases. Germline V CDR1 and CDR2: MNHEY, SVGEGT. The length of the CDR3 is 14 residues. Germline trimming cut 5 bases from V and 7 bases from J; bases unmatched to any gene: 4. In DNA, the CDR3 is TGTGCCAGCAGTACCGGACAGGGGGGCGGGGAGCTGTTTTTT. As protein: CASSTGQGGGELFF.

Points on this clonotype: Since a much larger clone is just one base distant, this may be a read error. V gene TRBV11-2 combines with J gene TRBJ2-2, with 8 bases fitting TRBD1. Per the germline V gene, CDR1 is SGHAT and CDR2 is FQNNGV. CDR3 length: 16 amino acids. In DNA form, the CDR3 reads TGTGCCAACAGCTGGCTACAGGGGGCGAACACCGGGGAGCTGTTTTTT. Protein product: CANSWLQGANTGELFF.

This clonotype came up many times. The chain uses TRBV5-1 and TRBJ2-7; the match to TRBD1 covers 8 bases. CDR1 SGHRS and CDR2 YFSETQ come from the germline V gene. The junction had 7 bases not matched to a gene; V was cut back by 3 bases and J by 2 bases. The CDR3 is 15 residues long. The CDR3 is CASSSTMTGAYEQYF. The CDR3 region has the DNA TGCGCCAGCAGCTCTACCATGACAGGGGCCTACGAGCAGTACTTC.

About this clonotype: A read error may account for a junction end that differs from germline. V and J are TRBV7-7 and TRBJ2-3; TRBD2 matches at 7 bases. The CDR3 extends over 14 amino acids. Per germline, CDR1 SSHAT and CDR2 FNYEAQ (reference sequence). CDR3 DNA: TGTGCTAGCAGCCCGAGAGCCGTCACTAGCGAGCAGTATTTT. It specifies CASSPRAVTSEQYF.

This clonotype appeared a single time. The V call is TRBV12-3 or TRBV12-4, the J call TRBJ1-4; a weak D match, TRBD1 (5 bases). V lost 1 base and J 8 bases, leaving 8 bases between the germline ends. This CDR3 spans 13 amino acids. The CDR3 sequence: CASSLDRQEKLFF. The CDR3 DNA reads as TGTGCCAGCAGTTTAGATCGACAGGAAAAACTGTTTTTT.

This clonotype was observed many times. The chain carries TRBV11-3 and TRBJ1-5, with D unclear. This CDR3 is 14 amino acids long. Trimming cost V 1 base and J 7 bases, with 11 bases left between them. Germline V gene lookup returns CDR1 SGHNT and CDR2 YENEEA. This chain's CDR3 is CASSLAPSEQPQHF. CDR3 DNA: TGTGCCAGCAGCTTAGCACCCTCCGAGCAGCCCCAGCATTTT.

Regarding this clonotype: The missing conserved phenylalanine or tryptophan at the end of this CDR3 makes a read error likely. The chain carries TRBV5-6 and TRBJ2-3, with 10 bases lining up with TRBD1. In germline, CDR1 is SGHDT, CDR2 YYEEEE. This CDR3 contains 14 residues. V shed 4 bases and J 9 bases; nucleotides not matched to a gene: 8. The CDR3 spells CASSPGTGDQTQYY. The CDR3 DNA sequence: TGTGCCAGCAGCCCCGGGACAGGGGACCAAACGCAGTATTAT.

This chain joins TRBV19 and TRBJ1-2, with 8 bases aligning to TRBD1. This CDR3 is built from 17 residues. From germline, CDR1 is LNHDA and CDR2 SQIVND (reference sequence). Losses at the gene ends were 6 bases for V and 5 bases for J; bases not matched to a gene: 17. The CDR3 loop reads CASSSQAGGRNAYGYTF. The CDR3 coding sequence is TGTGCCAGTAGCTCCCAGGCAGGGGGCAGAAACGCTTATGGCTACACCTTC. The full variable domain, in which reference TRBV19 and TRBJ1-2 provide the parts outside the CDR3, is DGGITQSPKYLFRKEGQNVTLSCEQNLNHDAMYWYRQDPGQGLRLIYYSQIVNDFQKGDIAEGYSVSREKKESFPLTVTSAQKNPTAFYLCASSSQAGGRNAYGYTFGSGTRLTVV.

This clonotype showed up many times. This chain joins TRBV19 and TRBJ2-3; 7 nucleotides agree with TRBD2. After removal of 5 bases from V and 1 base from J, the junction contained 6 bases not matched to a gene. There are 15 residues in the CDR3. From germline, CDR1 is LNHDA and CDR2 SQIVND (reference sequence). The CDR3 reads CASSGGLGGTDTQYF. CDR3 nucleotides: TGTGCCAGTAGTGGCGGACTAGGGGGCACAGATACGCAGTATTTT.

This clonotype was picked up a small number of times. J is TRBJ2-5 and V is TRBV18; D gene ambiguous. CDR3 length: 14 amino acids. Germline-derived CDR1 and CDR2 are KGHSH and LQKENI. With 0 bases removed from V and 4 bases from J, the gap between germline ends came to 9 bases. CDR3 sequence: CASSPPVVRETQYF. For the CDR3, the DNA is TGTGCCAGCTCACCACCTGTTGTTCGAGAGACCCAGTACTTC. Full variable domain (rest looked up from reference TRBV18 and TRBJ2-5): NAGVMQNPRHLVRRRGQEARLRCSPMKGHSHVYWYRQLPEEGLKFMVYLQKENIIDESGMPKERFSAEFPKEGPSILRIQQVVRGDSAAYFCASSPPVVRETQYFGPGTRLLVL.

At least ten counts were recorded for this clonotype. The chain links TRBV6-5 to TRBJ2-7; no clear D gene. CDR1 MNHEY and CDR2 SVGAGI come from the germline V gene. The CDR3 spans 13 residues. The V end lost 2 bases, the J end lost 2 bases, and 7 bases lay between the germline ends. CDR3 DNA: TGTGCCAGCAGTTACAGCCGTACCTACGAGCAGTACTTC. Its translation is CASSYSRTYEQYF.

The sample holds many counts of this clonotype. A single base separates this from a much larger clone, so it may be a read error. The CDR3 coding sequence is TGTGCCAACAGTGAATTCCCAACTTGGGGCGATGGCTACACCTTC. Protein sequence: CANSEFPTWGDGYTF. The chain joins TRBV2 to TRBJ1-2; D is perhaps TRBD1 (5 bases). The CDR3 length is 15 residues. In germline, CDR1 is SNHLY, CDR2 FYNNEI.

This clonotype was picked up many times. The chain couples TRBV7-8 to TRBJ2-6; TRBD1 aligns across 7 bases. With V trimmed by 5 bases and J by 3 bases, 4 bases remained unmatched. Germline V gene data show CDR1 as SGHVS and CDR2 as FQNEAQ. The CDR3 has 15 residues. The CDR3 bases are TGTGCCAGCAGCGAAGACAGGGATGGGGCCAACGTCCTGACTTTC. This gives the protein CASSEDRDGANVLTF.

This clonotype was seen many times. The chain has TRBV2 and TRBJ2-7; 10 bases align to TRBD1. The length of the CDR3 is 16 residues. V was pared by 7 bases and J by 2 bases, with 11 bases of the junction left unmatched. Germline-derived CDR1 and CDR2 are SNHLY and FYNNEI. The CDR3 here is CASNFRPGQGPYEQYF. Written as DNA, the CDR3 is TGTGCCAGCAATTTTCGACCGGGACAGGGGCCCTACGAGCAGTACTTC. The variable domain in full, with the rest retrieved from reference TRBV2 and TRBJ2-7, is EPEVTQTPSHQVTQMGQEVILRCVPISNHLYFYWYRQILGQKVEFLVSFYNNEISEKSEIFDDQFSVERPDGSNFTLKIRSTKLEDSAMYFCASNFRPGQGPYEQYFGPGTRLTVT.